This paragraph covers one TCR beta chain sequence. The target antigen is unknown. This record comes from a study of siplizumab effects on memory and regulatory T cells. Points from the study as a whole: Naive T cells seemed more diverse than memory cells and seemed major alloresponse contributors.

Clones were read by immunoSEQ multiplex PCR, and TCRdb kept only the in-frame ones, dropping some. The table records around 100,000 clones, about 95% of them present only once. This TCR derives from a human donor in good health. Sequenced material: non-Treg CD4+ T cells sorted from blood.

CDR3 in amino acids: CASSINRGSDQPQHF. The DNA for the CDR3 is TGTGCCAGTAGTATAAACAGGGGGTCGGATCAGCCCCAGCATTTT. This chain uses TRBV19 with TRBJ1-5; TRBD1 aligns across 8 bases. Trimming took 2 bases from V and 5 from J; bases not matched to a gene: 5. The CDR3 contains 15 residues. Germline loops: CDR1 LNHDA, CDR2 SQIVND (reference sequence).